What follows are 3 T cell receptor beta chains derived from one specimen sequenced in a study of blood T cell repertoires in COVID-19. Clones were read by immunoSEQ multiplex PCR, and TCRdb kept only the in-frame ones, dropping some. The table lists 130,000 to 150,000 clones, approximately 88% of them singletons. Material: peripheral blood. The source is a human donor in a cohort sampled during active COVID-19.

The chain recombines TRBV7-2 with TRBJ2-3; 8 nucleotides match TRBD2. The CDR3 runs 16 residues. CDR1 and CDR2 from the germline V gene are SGHTA and FQGNSA. V gave up 1 base and J gave up 1 base; unmatched junction bases: 4. CDR3 nucleotides: TGTGCCAGCAGCTTAGGGGCGGGGGGCCGCACAGATACGCAGTATTTT. This sequence encodes CASSLGAGGRTDTQYF.

This sequence joins TRBV24-1 and TRBJ2-1; D is undetermined. The CDR3 runs to 15 residues. Trimming cost V 3 bases and J 6 bases, with 14 bases left between them. The V gene's germline CDR1 is KGHDR and CDR2 SFDVKD. The CDR3 DNA reads TGTGCCACCAGTGATCGCACCGGTTTGTCCAATGAGCAGTTCTTC. Translation: CATSDRTGLSNEQFF.

The chain employs TRBV5-1 and TRBJ2-3; 8 bases align to TRBD2. V shed 3 bases and J 6 bases; nucleotides not matched to a gene: 15. The germline V gene has CDR1 SGHRS and CDR2 YFSETQ. This CDR3 spans 17 amino acids. CDR3 nucleotides: TGCGCCAGCAGCTCGGGGGCCAGTAGCGGGGCCTCGGATACGCAGTATTTT. Protein product: CASSSGASSGASDTQYF.